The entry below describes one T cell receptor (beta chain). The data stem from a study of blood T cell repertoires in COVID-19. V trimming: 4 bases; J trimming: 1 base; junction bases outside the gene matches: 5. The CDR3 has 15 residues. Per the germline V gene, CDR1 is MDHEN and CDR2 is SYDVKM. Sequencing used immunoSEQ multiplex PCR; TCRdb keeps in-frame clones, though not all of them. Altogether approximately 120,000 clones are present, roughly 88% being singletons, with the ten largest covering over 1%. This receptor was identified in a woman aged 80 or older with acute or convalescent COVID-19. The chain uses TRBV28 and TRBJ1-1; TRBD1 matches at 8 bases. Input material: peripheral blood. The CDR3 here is CASSSPDRANTEAFF. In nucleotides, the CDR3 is TGTGCCAGCAGTTCTCCGGACAGGGCGAACACTGAAGCTTTCTTT.